This T cell receptor beta chain was sequenced in a study of T-cell memory formation after mild COVID-19. Study-wide background: Most TCR clusters belonged to a single donor.

V was pared by 3 bases and J by 2 bases, with 10 bases between. Per germline, CDR1 SEHNR and CDR2 FQNEAQ (reference sequence). The CDR3 spans 14 residues. Findings and limits, study-wide: For second-wave clones that peaked at day 37, SARS-CoV-2 specificity went unverified. Contracting clones localized mainly to CM and EM when CD4+ and mainly to EMRA when CD8+.

Constant-segment primers were used for 5'RACE, and the resulting TCR alpha and TCR beta cDNA libraries carried sample barcodes and UMIs. TCRdb redid the calling of the 5' RACE reads with MiXCR, one entry per CDR3 protein. Among approximately 400,000 distinct CDR3 sequences listed, about a sixth were seen once. This clonotype was picked up many times. The antigen is unknown. The TCR sequence derives from a man younger than 30 who had mild COVID-19 (a few samples of this study predate the infection). Cell type and time point are not known. Sequencing input: PBMCs or a T cell subset sorted from them (not recorded which). The chain links TRBV7-9 to TRBJ1-1; the D gene is possibly TRBD1 (6 bases). Written as DNA, the CDR3 is TGTGCCAGCAGCTTCCAGACAGGAAACACTGAAGCTTTCTTT. As protein: CASSFQTGNTEAFF. Using reference TRBV7-9 and TRBJ1-1 for the parts outside the CDR3, the full variable domain is DTGVSQNPRHKITKRGQNVTFRCDPISEHNRLYWYRQTLGQGPEFLTYFQNEAQLEKSRLLSDRFSAERPKGSFSTLEIQRTEQGDSAMYLCASSFQTGNTEAFFGQGTRLTVV.